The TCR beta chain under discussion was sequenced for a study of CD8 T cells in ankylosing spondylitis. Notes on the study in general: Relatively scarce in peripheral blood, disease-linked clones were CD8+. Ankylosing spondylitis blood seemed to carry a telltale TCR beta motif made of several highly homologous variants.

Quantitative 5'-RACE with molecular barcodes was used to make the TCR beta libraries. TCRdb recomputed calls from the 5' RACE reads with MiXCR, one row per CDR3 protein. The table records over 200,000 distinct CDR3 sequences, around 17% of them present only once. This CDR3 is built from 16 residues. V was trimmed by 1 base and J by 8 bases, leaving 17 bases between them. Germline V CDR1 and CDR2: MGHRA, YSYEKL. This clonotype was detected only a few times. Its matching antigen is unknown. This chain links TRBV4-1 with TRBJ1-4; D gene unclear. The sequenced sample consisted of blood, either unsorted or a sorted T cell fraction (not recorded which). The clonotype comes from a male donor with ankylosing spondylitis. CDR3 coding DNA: TGCGCCAGCAGCCAAGGCTTAGGTTTAATCGGGGAAAAACTGTTTTTT. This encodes CASSQGLGLIGEKLFF.